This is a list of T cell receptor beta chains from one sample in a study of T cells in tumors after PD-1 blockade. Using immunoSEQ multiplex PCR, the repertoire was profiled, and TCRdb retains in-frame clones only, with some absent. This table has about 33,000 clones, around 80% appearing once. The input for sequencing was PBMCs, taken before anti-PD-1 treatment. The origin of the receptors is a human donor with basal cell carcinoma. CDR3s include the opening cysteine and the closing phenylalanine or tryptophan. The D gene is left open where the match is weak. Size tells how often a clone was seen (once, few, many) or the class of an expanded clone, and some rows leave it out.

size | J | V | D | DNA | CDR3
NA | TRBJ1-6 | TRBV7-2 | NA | TGTGCCAGCAGTCTACAGGGCAATAATTCACCCCTCCACTTT | CASSLQGNNSPLHF
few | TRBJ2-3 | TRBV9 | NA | TGTGCCAGCAGCGTAGGCCCAGATTTTACAGATACGCAGTATTTT | CASSVGPDFTDTQYF
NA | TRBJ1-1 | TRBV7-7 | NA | TGTGCCAGCAGCTTAGCGCGCGGTACTGAAGCTTTCTTT | CASSLARGTEAFF
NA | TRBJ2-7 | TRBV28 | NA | TGTGCCAGCAGTTTAGGCAGGGGTTACGAGCAGTACTTC | CASSLGRGYEQYF
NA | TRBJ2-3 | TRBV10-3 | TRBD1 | TGTGCCACCGGGACAGGCGACACAGATACGCAGTATTTT | CATGTGDTDTQYF
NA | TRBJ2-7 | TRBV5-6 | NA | TGTGCCAGCAGCTTTGGACGGCTACTCTACGAGCAGTACTTC | CASSFGRLLYEQYF
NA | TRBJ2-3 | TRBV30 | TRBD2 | TGTGCCTGGAGTCAAGGACTAGCGGGGAGCACAGATACGCAGTATTTT | CAWSQGLAGSTDTQYF
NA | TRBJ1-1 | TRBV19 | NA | TGTGCCAGTAGTTCCGGGGCGAGGAACACTGAAGCTTTCTTT | CASSSGARNTEAFF
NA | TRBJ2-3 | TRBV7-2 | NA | TGTGCCAGCAGCTTCTCAAGGGACACAGATACGCAGTATTTT | CASSFSRDTDTQYF
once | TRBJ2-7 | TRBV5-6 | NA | TGTGCCAGCAGCGTTGACGTTGACTACGAGCAGTACTTC | CASSVDVDYEQYF
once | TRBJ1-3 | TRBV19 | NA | TGTGCCAGTAAGCTGGGCTCTGGAAACACCATATATTTT | CASKLGSGNTIYF
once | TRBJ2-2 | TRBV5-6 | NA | TGTGCCAGCAGCTGGCCTGGGCTGCGCGGGTCGAACACCGGGGAGCTGTTTTTT | CASSWPGLRGSNTGELFF